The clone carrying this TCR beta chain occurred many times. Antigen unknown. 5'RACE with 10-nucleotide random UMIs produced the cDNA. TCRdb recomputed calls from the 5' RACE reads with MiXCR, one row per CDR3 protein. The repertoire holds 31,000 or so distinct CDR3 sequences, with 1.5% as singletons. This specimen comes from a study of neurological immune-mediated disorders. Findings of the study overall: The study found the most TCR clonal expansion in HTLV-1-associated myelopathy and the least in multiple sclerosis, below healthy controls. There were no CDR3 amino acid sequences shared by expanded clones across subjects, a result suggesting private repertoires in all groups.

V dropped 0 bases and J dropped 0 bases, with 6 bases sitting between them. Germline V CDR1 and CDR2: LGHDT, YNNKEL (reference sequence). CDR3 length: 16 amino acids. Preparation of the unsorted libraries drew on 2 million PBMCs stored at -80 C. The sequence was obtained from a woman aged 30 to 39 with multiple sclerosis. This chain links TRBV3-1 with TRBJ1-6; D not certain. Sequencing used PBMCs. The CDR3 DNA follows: TGTGCCAGCAGCCAAGATGGGAGCTCCTATAATTCACCCCTCCACTTT. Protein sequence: CASSQDGSSYNSPLHF.